This TCR beta chain emerged from a study of blood T cell repertoires in COVID-19. Whole-study context: Some COVID-19 samples were acute and others convalescent; all came from the United States, Italy and Spain. From T cells, B-cell-depleted T cells, or PBMCs came the material, which was cDNA or gDNA.

Sequencing was performed with immunoSEQ multiplex PCR; in TCRdb, only in-frame clones are kept and a portion is missing. The sample has under 200,000 clones, around 80% seen once. Cohorts were based on clinical histories the participants reported. Two negative PCRs, clearance, or symptom resolution characterized the recovered Cohort 3 donors. The CDR3 extends over 14 amino acids. Germline V gene sequence: CDR1 SGHNT, CDR2 YYREEE (reference sequence). V was cut by 3 bases and J by 1 base, with 10 bases left in between. This chain links TRBV5-4 with TRBJ2-5, with D possibly matching TRBD2 (6 bases). Sample: PBMCs or T cells enriched from blood (not recorded which). This receptor was identified in a woman in her sixties or seventies who had recovered from COVID-19. The CDR3 DNA reads TGTGCCAGCAGCTCCCGGGACTTCCAAGAGACCCAGTACTTC. This sequence encodes CASSSRDFQETQYF.